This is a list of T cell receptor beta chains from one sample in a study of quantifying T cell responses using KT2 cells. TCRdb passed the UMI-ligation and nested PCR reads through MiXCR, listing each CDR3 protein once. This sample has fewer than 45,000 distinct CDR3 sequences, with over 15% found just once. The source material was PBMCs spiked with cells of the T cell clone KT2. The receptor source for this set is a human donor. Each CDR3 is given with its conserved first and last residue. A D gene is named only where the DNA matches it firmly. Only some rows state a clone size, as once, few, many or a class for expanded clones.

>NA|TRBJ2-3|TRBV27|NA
TGTGCCAGCAGTTTATCGGCGGGGCCCACAGATACGCAGTATTTT
CASSLSAGPTDTQYF
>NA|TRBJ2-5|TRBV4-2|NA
TGTGCCAGCAGCCAAGATCTGGGGACAAGGGGCCGCGAGACCCAGTACTTC
CASSQDLGTRGRETQYF
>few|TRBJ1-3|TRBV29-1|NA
TGCGGCGGGAGCCTCGGAAACACCATATATTTT
CGGSLGNTIYF
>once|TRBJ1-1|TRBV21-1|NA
TGTGCCAGCAGCAAAGGGCACTTGCGTGCCTATGAAGCTTTCTTT
CASSKGHLRAYEAFF
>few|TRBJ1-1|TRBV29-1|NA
TGCAGCGTTGAGAACCTACAAGGGTTAACTTTCTTT
CSVENLQGLTFF
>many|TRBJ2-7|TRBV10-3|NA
TGTGCCATCAGTGAGCCCGGGAGTGAGTACGAGCAGTACTTC
CAISEPGSEYEQYF
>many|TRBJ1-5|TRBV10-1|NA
TGCGCCAGCAGTGATAATCTTATGCCCCAGCATTTT
CASSDNLMPQHF
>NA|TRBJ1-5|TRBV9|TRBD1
TGTGCCAGCAGCGCGACAGGGGGGCCGGGTCAGCCCCAGCATTTT
CASSATGGPGQPQHF
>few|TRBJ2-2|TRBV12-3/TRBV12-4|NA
TGTGCCAGCAGTCAGGGGTCCGGGGAGCTGTTTTTT
CASSQGSGELFF
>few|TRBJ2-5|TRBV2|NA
TGTGCCAGCTCAGGGGCCCTTAACCAAGAGACCCAGTACTTC
CASSGALNQETQYF